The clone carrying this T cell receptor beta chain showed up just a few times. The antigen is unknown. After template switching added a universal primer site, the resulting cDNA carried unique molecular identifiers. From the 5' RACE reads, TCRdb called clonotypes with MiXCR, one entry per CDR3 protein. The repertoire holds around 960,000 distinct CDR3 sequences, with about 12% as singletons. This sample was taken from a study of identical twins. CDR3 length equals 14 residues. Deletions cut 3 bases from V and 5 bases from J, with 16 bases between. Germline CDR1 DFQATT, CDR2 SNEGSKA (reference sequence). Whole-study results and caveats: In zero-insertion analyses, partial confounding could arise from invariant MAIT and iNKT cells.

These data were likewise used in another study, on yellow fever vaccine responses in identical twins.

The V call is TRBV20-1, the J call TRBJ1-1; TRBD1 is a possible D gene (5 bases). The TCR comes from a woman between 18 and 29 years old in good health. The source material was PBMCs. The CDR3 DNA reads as TGCAGTGCTAGTGTGGGGGGGGTGAGGACTGAAGCTTTCTTT. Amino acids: CSASVGGVRTEAFF.